The TCR beta chain under discussion was sequenced for a study of blood T cell repertoires in COVID-19. Study at large: Sample material is recorded as cDNA or gDNA derived from T cells, B-cell-depleted T cells, or PBMCs.

Followed longitudinally, the Seattle patients had been enrolled during active infection. Libraries were prepared by immunoSEQ multiplex PCR; TCRdb keeps only in-frame clonotypes and omits some of them. The sample has about 160,000 clones, about 88% seen once. The sequenced sample was peripheral blood. The receptor comes from a woman in her forties or fifties with COVID-19, enrolled during active disease.

The CDR3 is CASSPPSTGGGYGYTF. The CDR3, as DNA: TGTGCCAGCAGCCCTCCATCGACAGGGGGAGGCTATGGCTACACCTTC. V usage is TRBV28 and J usage is TRBJ1-2, with 9 bases lining up with TRBD1. CDR1 is MDHEN, CDR2 SYDVKM, per germline. The ends lost 6 bases at V and 4 bases at J; junction bases unmatched: 12. The CDR3 loop spans 16 amino acids.